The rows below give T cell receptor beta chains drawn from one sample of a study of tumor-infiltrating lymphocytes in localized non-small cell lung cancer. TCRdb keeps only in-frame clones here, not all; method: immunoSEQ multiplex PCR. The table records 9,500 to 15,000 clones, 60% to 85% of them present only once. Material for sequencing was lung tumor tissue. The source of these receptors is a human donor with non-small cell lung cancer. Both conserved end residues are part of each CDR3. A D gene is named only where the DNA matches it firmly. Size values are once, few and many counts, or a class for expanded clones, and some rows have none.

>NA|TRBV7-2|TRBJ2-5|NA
TGTGCCAGCAGCCTGCCCTTGAGTGGGGGAGAGACCCAGTACTTC
CASSLPLSGGETQYF
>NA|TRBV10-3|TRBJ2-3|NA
TGTGCCATCAGTGAGGCCGGCGGTCACGGGGATACGCAGTATTTT
CAISEAGGHGDTQYF
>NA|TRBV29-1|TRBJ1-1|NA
TGCAGCGTTCAATCGACGGTGAACACTGAAGCTTTCTTT
CSVQSTVNTEAFF
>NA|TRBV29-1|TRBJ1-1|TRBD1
TGCAGCGCGGATAAAGGTTCAGGGGGGAACACTGAAGCTTTCTTT
CSADKGSGGNTEAFF
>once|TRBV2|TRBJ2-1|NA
TGTGCCAGCAGTCCAGTATATGAGCAGTTCTTC
CASSPVYEQFF
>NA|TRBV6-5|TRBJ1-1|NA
TGTGCCAGCAGAGGCATGAACACTGAAGCTTTCTTT
CASRGMNTEAFF
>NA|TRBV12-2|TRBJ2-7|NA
TGTGCAAGTCGCTTAGCTAGGCCTAAGCGGGACAGCTCCTACGAGCAGTACTTC
CASRLARPKRDSSYEQYF
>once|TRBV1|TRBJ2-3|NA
TGCACCAGCAGCCCCTTGGGACTAGCGGGAGTGGATACGCAGTATTTT
CTSSPLGLAGVDTQYF
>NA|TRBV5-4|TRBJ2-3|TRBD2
TGTGCCAGCAGCTTGGTTTTGGGACTAGCGGAGGCGGATACGCAGTATTTT
CASSLVLGLAEADTQYF
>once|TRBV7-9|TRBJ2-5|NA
TGTGCCAGCAACTCACTCAGGGAGCCCCAGTACTTC
CASNSLREPQYF
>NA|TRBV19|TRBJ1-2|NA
TGTGCCAGTAGTACTCGAAGCGAAGTCTATGGCTACACCTTC
CASSTRSEVYGYTF
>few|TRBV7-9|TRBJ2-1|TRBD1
TGTGCCAGCAGCTTAGGACAGGGGGGATGGTTAAATGAGCAGTTCTTC
CASSLGQGGWLNEQFF
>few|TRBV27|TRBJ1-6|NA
TGTGCCAGCAGTTTGGGGGCATTCCATTCACCCCTCCACTTT
CASSLGAFHSPLHF
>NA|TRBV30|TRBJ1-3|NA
TGTGCCTGGTCACGGTACTCTGGAAACACCATATATTTT
CAWSRYSGNTIYF
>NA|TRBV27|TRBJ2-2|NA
TGTGCCAGCAGGAGGGTGAGCACCGGGGAGCTGTTTTTT
CASRRVSTGELFF
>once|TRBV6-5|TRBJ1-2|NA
TGTGCCAGCAGTCTCTATGGGGGAGGCAACTATGGCTACACCTTC
CASSLYGGGNYGYTF
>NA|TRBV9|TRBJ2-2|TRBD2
TGTGCCAGCAGCGTAGGGGGGACTAGGCCCACCGGGGAGCTGTTTTTT
CASSVGGTRPTGELFF
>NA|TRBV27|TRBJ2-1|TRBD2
TGTGCCAGCAGTCCCGCTCCGGGAGGGCTTTATGAGCAGTTCTTC
CASSPAPGGLYEQFF
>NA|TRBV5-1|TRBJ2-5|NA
TGCGCCAGCAGCTTGCCGGGACTAGAGACCCAGTACTTC
CASSLPGLETQYF
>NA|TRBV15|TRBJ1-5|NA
TGTGCCACCAGCAGAGTCGGGGGGACTCGCCCCCAGCATTTT
CATSRVGGTRPQHF
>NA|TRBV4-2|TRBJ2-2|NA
TGTGCCAGCAGCCAAGGGGGCGGACTCCGAACCACCGGGGAGCTGTTTTTT
CASSQGGGLRTTGELFF
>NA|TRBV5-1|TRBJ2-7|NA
TGTGCCAGCAGCTTGTCGGAGACCTACGGCGAGCAGTACTTC
CASSLSETYGEQYF
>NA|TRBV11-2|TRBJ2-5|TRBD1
TGTGCCAGCAGCCGCAGGACAGGGGAGACCCAGTACTTC
CASSRRTGETQYF
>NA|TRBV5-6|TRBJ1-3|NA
TGTGCCAGCAGCCCCCGGGGGGCTGGAAACACCATATATTTT
CASSPRGAGNTIYF
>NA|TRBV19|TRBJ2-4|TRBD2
TGTGCCAGTAGTATAAGGGGGTCCCCGGGACTAGCGGGAGGGCCAGTGGACATTCAGTACTTC
CASSIRGSPGLAGGPVDIQYF
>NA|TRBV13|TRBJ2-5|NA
TGTGCCAGCAGCTCCTGGGGACAAGAGACCCAGTACTTC
CASSSWGQETQYF
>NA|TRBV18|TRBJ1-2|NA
TGTGCCAGCTCACCACGATCACGGGACGGGGACTATGGCTACACCTTC
CASSPRSRDGDYGYTF
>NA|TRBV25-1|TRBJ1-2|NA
TGTGCCAGCAGGATGGACGGACGTTATGGCTACACCTTC
CASRMDGRYGYTF
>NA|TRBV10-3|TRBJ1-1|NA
TGTGCCATCAGTGAGTCGTTCGAAGCTTTCTTT
CAISESFEAFF
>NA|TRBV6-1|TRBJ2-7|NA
TGTGCCAGCAGACCTGGGGGTCGGGGTTACGAGCAGTACTTC
CASRPGGRGYEQYF
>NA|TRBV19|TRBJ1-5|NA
TGTGCCAGTGGGCGAGTTGAGGCGGGCCAGAATCAGCCCCAGCATTTT
CASGRVEAGQNQPQHF
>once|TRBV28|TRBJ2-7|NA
TGTGCCAGCAGTCCAACCGGCGGTGGGACCCATTACGAGCAGTACTTC
CASSPTGGGTHYEQYF
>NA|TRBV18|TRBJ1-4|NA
TGTGCCAGCTCACCAGGCAGGGGTGGTGAAAAACTGTTTTTT
CASSPGRGGEKLFF
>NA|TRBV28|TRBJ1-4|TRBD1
TGTGCCAGCAGTTTGGGAGGCCAGGGGGGTGAAAAACTGTTTTTT
CASSLGGQGGEKLFF
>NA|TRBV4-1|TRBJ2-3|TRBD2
TGCGCCAGCAGCCGCGAACGGGCAGCGGGAGGTTACGAGACGCAGTATTTT
CASSRERAAGGYETQYF
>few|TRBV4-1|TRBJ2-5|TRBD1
TGCGCCAGCAGCCCAGAGGGACAGGGTCGGGAGACCCAGTACTTC
CASSPEGQGRETQYF
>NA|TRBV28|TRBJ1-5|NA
TGTGCCAGCAGCCCCGGGAATCGCGTGGGTCAGCCCCAGCATTTT
CASSPGNRVGQPQHF
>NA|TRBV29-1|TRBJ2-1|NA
TGCAGCGTTGCGGGGGCAGGTGGCAATGAGCAGTTCTTC
CSVAGAGGNEQFF
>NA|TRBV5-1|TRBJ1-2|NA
TGCGCCAGCAGCTTTACAGGGAATGGCTACACCTTC
CASSFTGNGYTF
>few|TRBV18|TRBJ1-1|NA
TGTGCCAGCTCACCCGGGGCCAACACTGAAGCTTTCTTT
CASSPGANTEAFF
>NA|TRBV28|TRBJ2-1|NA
TGTGCCAGCAGCCCAGGACTACAATACAATGAGCAGTTCTTC
CASSPGLQYNEQFF
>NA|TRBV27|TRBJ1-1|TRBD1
TGTGCCAGCAGTGTGGGGACAGGGAGGGGCACTGAAGCTTTCTTT
CASSVGTGRGTEAFF
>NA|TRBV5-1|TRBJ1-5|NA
TGCGCCAGCAGCTTTACGGGGATGAGCAATCAGCCCCAGCATTTT
CASSFTGMSNQPQHF
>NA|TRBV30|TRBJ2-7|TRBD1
TGTGCCTGGGGACGACAGGGCGTGTGGTACTTC
CAWGRQGVWYF
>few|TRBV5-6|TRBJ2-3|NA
TGTGCCAGCAGCTCCTCGGGCACAGATACGCAGTATTTT
CASSSSGTDTQYF
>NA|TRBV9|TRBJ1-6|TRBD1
TGTGCCAGCAGCGCCTCGACAGGGAATAATTCACCCCTCCACTTT
CASSASTGNNSPLHF
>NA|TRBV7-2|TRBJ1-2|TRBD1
TGTGCCAGCAGCTTATCGCCCCAGGGGGCAGTAGGCTACACCTTC
CASSLSPQGAVGYTF
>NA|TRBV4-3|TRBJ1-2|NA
TGCGCCAGCAGCCAAAGTTCTGGGGGGGCCCGTTATGGCTACACCTTC
CASSQSSGGARYGYTF
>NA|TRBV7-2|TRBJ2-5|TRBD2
TGTGCCAGCAGCTTAGCCTCGACAAGCGGGAGGAGCGGGTTAGACTTC
CASSLASTSGRSGLDF
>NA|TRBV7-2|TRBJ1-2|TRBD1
TGTGCCAGCAGCCCCCAAGGGACAGGGGGCTACACCTTC
CASSPQGTGGYTF
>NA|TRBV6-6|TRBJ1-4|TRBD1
TGTGCCAGCAGACCGGGACAGGGTAATGAAAAACTGTTTTTT
CASRPGQGNEKLFF
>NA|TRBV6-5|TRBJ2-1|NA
TGTGCCAGCACTCAATCCGGGACTGACTACAATGAGCAGTTCTTC
CASTQSGTDYNEQFF
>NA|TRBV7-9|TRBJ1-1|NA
TGTGCCAGCAGCGAAAAGACTGAAGCTTTCTTT
CASSEKTEAFF
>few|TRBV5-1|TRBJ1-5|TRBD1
TGCGCCAGCAGCCCAGGGACAGGGGAACAGCCCCAGCATTTT
CASSPGTGEQPQHF